This passage covers 20 T cell receptor beta chains from one sample sequenced in a study of T cell repertoires in cytomegalovirus infection. TCRdb recomputed calls from the reads with MiXCR, one row per CDR3 protein. Of fewer than 70,000 distinct CDR3 sequences listed, 25% to 30% are singletons. For these TCRs, the target antigens are not known. The material was CD8+ T cells from cultured PBMCs, obtained from culture after CMV antigen stimulation. Receptor source: a human donor in good health (CMV status not recorded). Some clones in this sample may be carry-over from other donors' samples.

This clonotype was seen only a few times. The V gene is TRBV7-9, the J gene TRBJ1-5; the D gene is possibly TRBD1 (6 bases). Germline V CDR1 and CDR2: SEHNR, FQNEAQ (reference sequence). Trimming removed 1 base at V and 8 bases at J, with 21 bases between. The CDR3 covers 17 residues. The CDR3 loop reads CASSLVGRGGMTEPQHF. DNA of the CDR3: TGTGCCAGCAGCTTAGTCGGAAGGGGGGGTATGACGGAGCCCCAGCATTTT.

A few counts support this clonotype. This rearrangement joins TRBV27 to TRBJ1-2, with D hard to call. Trimming took off 10 bases at V and 8 bases at J, with 11 bases between the two ends. The germline V gene has CDR1 MNHEY and CDR2 SMNVEV (reference sequence). The CDR3 contains 10 residues. The CDR3 spells CATYLYGYTF. CDR3 coding DNA: TGTGCCACCTATCTCTACGGCTACACCTTC.

This clonotype was detected only once. The chain uses TRBV27 and TRBJ1-4; D might be TRBD1 (6 bases). The germline gives CDR1 MNHEY, CDR2 SMNVEV (reference sequence). Trimming pared 6 bases from V and 0 bases from J, leaving 11 bases between. This CDR3 region has 15 residues. CDR3 amino acids: CASSPEGATNEKLFF. CDR3 bases: TGTGCCAGCAGCCCGGAGGGGGCAACTAATGAAAAACTGTTTTTT. Full variable domain (missing parts from reference TRBV27 and TRBJ1-4): EAQVTQNPRYLITVTGKKLTVTCSQNMNHEYMSWYRQDPGLGLRQIYYSMNVEVTDKGDVPEGYKVSRKEKRNFPLILESPSPNQTSLYFCASSPEGATNEKLFFGSGTQLSVL.

The gene calls are TRBV28 and TRBJ2-1, with unresolved D. The CDR3 consists of 14 residues. V was cut by 2 bases and J by 5 bases, with 10 bases left in between. From germline, CDR1 is MDHEN and CDR2 SYDVKM. This CDR3 reads CASSLRERHNEQFF. In nucleotides, the CDR3 is TGTGCCAGCAGTTTAAGGGAAAGGCACAATGAGCAGTTCTTC.

CDR3 loop: CASSPGQLSQPQHF. Written as DNA, the CDR3 is TGTGCCAGCAGCCCCGGACAGCTGAGTCAGCCCCAGCATTTT. The rearrangement uses TRBV6-5 and TRBJ1-5; D might be TRBD1 (6 bases). The CDR3 has 14 amino acids. Trimming removed 6 bases from V and 6 bases from J, with 15 bases in between. CDR1 and CDR2 from the germline V gene are MNHEY and SVGAGI.

This clonotype showed up many times. J is TRBJ1-1 and V is TRBV7-9, with D uncertain. There are 13 residues in the CDR3. Germline V gives CDR1 SEHNR, CDR2 FQNEAQ (reference sequence). Between the trimmed V and J ends, which lost 0 bases and 4 bases, there was a span of 6 bases. The CDR3: CASSLAIGTEAFF. CDR3 nucleotide sequence: TGTGCCAGCAGCTTAGCGATCGGCACTGAAGCTTTCTTT.

This clonotype was detected only a few times. The rearrangement joins TRBV7-8 to TRBJ2-7; D might be TRBD1 or TRBD2, each matching 5 bases. Germline V lookup: CDR1 SGHVS, CDR2 FQNEAQ. V was pared by 6 bases and J by 0 bases, with 15 bases between. This CDR3 contains 15 residues. The CDR3 sequence is CASRLMGVSSYEQYF. The CDR3 DNA reads TGTGCCAGCAGACTAATGGGGGTTAGCTCCTACGAGCAGTACTTC.

The chain links TRBV13 to TRBJ2-6; D call uncertain. This CDR3 is built from 18 residues. V lost 7 bases and J 1 base, leaving 20 bases between the germline ends. Germline CDR1 is PRHDT and CDR2 is FYEKMQ (reference sequence). The CDR3 region is CASTKTGPQASGANVLTF. DNA for the CDR3: TGTGCCAGCACCAAGACCGGGCCTCAGGCATCTGGGGCCAACGTCCTGACTTTC.

The rearrangement links TRBV4-3 to TRBJ1-2; 7 nucleotides match TRBD1. The CDR3 totals 15 residues. J was trimmed by 7 bases and V by 0 bases; bases with no gene match: 8. The germline CDR1 and CDR2 sequences are LGHNA and YSLEER. The CDR3 sequence: CASSQDLTGSGGYTF. CDR3 nucleotide sequence: TGCGCCAGCAGCCAAGACCTGACAGGGAGCGGTGGCTACACCTTC.

The chain couples TRBV12-3 or TRBV12-4 to TRBJ2-2; 14 positions agree with TRBD2. The CDR3 length is 17 residues. The J segment lost 1 base and the V segment lost 6 bases, leaving 4 bases of the junction unmatched. The CDR3 DNA reads TGTGCCAGCAGGGGCGGGACTAGCGGGGGGAACACCGGGGAGCTGTTTTTT. This gives the protein CASRGGTSGGNTGELFF.

The chain recombines TRBV20-1 with TRBJ2-5, with D possibly matching TRBD1 (5 bases). Trimming removed 0 bases at V and 5 bases at J, with 13 bases between. The CDR3 spans 14 residues. From germline, CDR1 is DFQATT and CDR2 SNEGSKA (reference sequence). CDR3 DNA: TGCAGTGCTAGAGATTGGCAGGGTAGGGAGACCCAGTACTTC. This translates into CSARDWQGRETQYF.

Many counts were recorded for this clonotype. This chain connects TRBV12-3 or TRBV12-4 to TRBJ2-7; D possibly corresponds to TRBD2 (5 bases). With 4 bases removed from V and 3 bases from J, the gap between germline ends came to 16 bases. The CDR3 length is 15 residues. CDR3 sequence: CASSSPPRALYEQYF. The CDR3, as DNA: TGTGCCAGCAGTTCGCCACCGAGGGCCCTCTACGAGCAGTACTTC.

The chain uses TRBV11-2 and TRBJ2-2, with 9 bases lining up with TRBD2. The V gene's germline CDR1 is SGHAT and CDR2 FQNNGV. V lost 3 bases to trimming and J lost 6 bases; unmatched junction nucleotides: 8. CDR3 size: 16 residues. The CDR3 DNA reads as TGTGCCAGCAGCTTGGTTGGCGGGAGGGCCCCCGGGGAGCTGTTTTTT. It specifies CASSLVGGRAPGELFF.

This clonotype was seen repeatedly, ten times or more. This chain uses TRBV4-2 with TRBJ2-7, with TRBD2 identical over 13 bases. J lost 1 base, V lost 5 bases, and 8 bases had no gene match. Germline CDR1 is LGHNA and CDR2 is YNFKEQ. The CDR3 is 17 residues long. This CDR3 is CASSATLAGGGSYEQYF. Here the CDR3 DNA reads TGTGCCAGCAGCGCCACACTAGCGGGGGGGGGGTCCTACGAGCAGTACTTC.

This clonotype was counted between two and nine times. V gene TRBV18 combines with J gene TRBJ2-3; tentative D call: TRBD1 (6 bases). The CDR3 is 15 amino acids. Germline V CDR1 and CDR2: KGHSH, LQKENI. Trimming took off 5 bases at V and 0 bases at J, with 12 bases between the two ends. CDR3 nucleotide sequence: TGTGCCAGCTCATCGGACAGAACTAGCACAGATACGCAGTATTTT. Translated: CASSSDRTSTDTQYF.

In regard to this clonotype: Germline is not matched at one junction end, which may reflect a read error. The genes are TRBV4-1 and TRBJ1-2; 8 positions match TRBD1. The CDR3 loop spans 17 amino acids. Germline V gene sequence: CDR1 MGHRA, CDR2 YSYEKL. The CDR3: CANSQETGGLGDYGYTF. The CDR3 DNA reads as TGCGCCAACAGCCAAGAAACAGGGGGGTTAGGGGACTATGGCTACACCTTC.

This clonotype appeared a few times. This chain connects TRBV19 to TRBJ1-2; D is uncertain. The germline CDR1 and CDR2 sequences are LNHDA and SQIVND (reference sequence). CDR3 size: 12 residues. V was clipped by 5 bases and J by 2 bases, with 6 bases between them. CDR3 region: CASSPGNYGYTF. The CDR3 DNA sequence: TGTGCCAGTAGTCCTGGGAACTATGGCTACACCTTC. The full variable domain, rest sourced from reference TRBV19 and TRBJ1-2, is DGGITQSPKYLFRKEGQNVTLSCEQNLNHDAMYWYRQDPGQGLRLIYYSQIVNDFQKGDIAEGYSVSREKKESFPLTVTSAQKNPTAFYLCASSPGNYGYTFGSGTRLTVV.

This chain uses TRBV20-1 with TRBJ2-2; 7 bases agree with TRBD1. The CDR3 totals 14 residues. J lost 6 bases, V lost 4 bases, and 8 bases had no gene match. In germline, CDR1 is DFQATT, CDR2 SNEGSKA (reference sequence). In nucleotides, the CDR3 is TGCAGTGCTAAGATCCCGGGACAGCCCGGGGAGCTGTTTTTT. It encodes CSAKIPGQPGELFF.

This clonotype came up many times. The gene calls are TRBV7-2 and TRBJ1-5, with 8 positions matching TRBD1. The CDR3 contains 15 residues. The V gene end was trimmed by 0 bases and the J gene end by 4 bases; junction bases not matched to a gene: 2. Germline lookup yields CDR1 SGHTA and CDR2 FQGNSA. The CDR3 nucleotides read TGTGCCAGCAGCTTAGCACGGGACAGGAATCAGCCCCAGCATTTT. The encoded protein is CASSLARDRNQPQHF.

This clonotype was found a few times. The chain combines TRBV28 with TRBJ2-1; D is unresolved. The V end was cut by 4 bases, the J end by 9 bases, with 10 bases between. CDR1 and CDR2 (germline): MDHEN, SYDVKM. The CDR3 has 12 residues. The CDR3 DNA follows: TGTGCCAGCAGTTACAGTGGGATTGAGCAGTTCTTC. Its translation is CASSYSGIEQFF. The variable domain in full, completed from reference TRBV28 and TRBJ2-1, reads DVKVTQSSRYLVKRTGEKVFLECVQDMDHENMFWYRQDPGLGLRLIYFSYDVKMKEKGDIPEGYSVSREKKERFSLILESASTNQTSMYLCASSYSGIEQFFGPGTRLTVL.